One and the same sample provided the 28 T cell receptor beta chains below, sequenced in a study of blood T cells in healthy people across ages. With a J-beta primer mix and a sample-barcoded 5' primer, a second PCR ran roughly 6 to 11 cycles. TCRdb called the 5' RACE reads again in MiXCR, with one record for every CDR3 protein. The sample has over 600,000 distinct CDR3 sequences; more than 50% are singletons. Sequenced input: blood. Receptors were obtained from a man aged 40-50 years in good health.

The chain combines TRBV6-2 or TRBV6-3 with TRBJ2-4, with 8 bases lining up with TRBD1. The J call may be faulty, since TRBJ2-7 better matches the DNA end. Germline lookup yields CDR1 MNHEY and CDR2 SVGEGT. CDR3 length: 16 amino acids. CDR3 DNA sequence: TGTGCCAGCAGTGCCAACTTTAGGACAGGGATTTACGAGCAGTACTTC. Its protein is CASSANFRTGIYEQYF.

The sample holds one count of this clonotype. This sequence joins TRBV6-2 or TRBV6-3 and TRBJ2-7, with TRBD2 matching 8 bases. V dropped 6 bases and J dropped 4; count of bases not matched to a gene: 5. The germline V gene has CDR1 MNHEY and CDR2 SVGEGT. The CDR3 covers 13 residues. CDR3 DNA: TGTGCCAGCAGCCGCTCTAGCGGGTACGAGCAGTACTTC. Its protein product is CASSRSSGYEQYF.

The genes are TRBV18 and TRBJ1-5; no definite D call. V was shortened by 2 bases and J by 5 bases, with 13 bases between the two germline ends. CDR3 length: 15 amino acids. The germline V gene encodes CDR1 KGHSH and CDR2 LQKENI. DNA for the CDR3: TGTGCCAGCTCACCAAGTCGGGTAGGTGATCAGCCCCAGCATTTT. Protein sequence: CASSPSRVGDQPQHF. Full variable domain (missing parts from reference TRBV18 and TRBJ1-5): NAGVMQNPRHLVRRRGQEARLRCSPMKGHSHVYWYRQLPEEGLKFMVYLQKENIIDESGMPKERFSAEFPKEGPSILRIQQVVRGDSAAYFCASSPSRVGDQPQHFGDGTRLSIL.

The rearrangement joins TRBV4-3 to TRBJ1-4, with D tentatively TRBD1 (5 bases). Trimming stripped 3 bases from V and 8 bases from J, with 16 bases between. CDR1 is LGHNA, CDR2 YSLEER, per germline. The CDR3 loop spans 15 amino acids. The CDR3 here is CASSHTWGGTEKLFF. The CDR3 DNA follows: TGCGCCAGCAGCCATACGTGGGGGGGGACGGAAAAACTGTTTTTT.

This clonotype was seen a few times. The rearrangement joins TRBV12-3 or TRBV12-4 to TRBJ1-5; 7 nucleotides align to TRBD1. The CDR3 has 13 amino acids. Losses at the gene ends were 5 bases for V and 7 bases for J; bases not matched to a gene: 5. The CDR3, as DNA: TGTGCCAGCAGTATACAGGGGAACCAGCCCCAGCATTTT. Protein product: CASSIQGNQPQHF.

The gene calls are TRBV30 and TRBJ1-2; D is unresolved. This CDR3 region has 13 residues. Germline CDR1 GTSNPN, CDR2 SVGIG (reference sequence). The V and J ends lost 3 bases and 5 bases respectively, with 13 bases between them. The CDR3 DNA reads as TGTGCCTGGAGCCTAGCAGGATCTTATGGCTACACCTTC. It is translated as CAWSLAGSYGYTF.

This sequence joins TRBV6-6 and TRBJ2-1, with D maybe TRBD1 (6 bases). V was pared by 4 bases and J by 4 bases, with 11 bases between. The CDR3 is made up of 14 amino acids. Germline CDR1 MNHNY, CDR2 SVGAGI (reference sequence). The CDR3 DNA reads TGTGCCAGCAGTTGGGACACGGAGTACAATGAGCAGTTCTTC. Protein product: CASSWDTEYNEQFF.

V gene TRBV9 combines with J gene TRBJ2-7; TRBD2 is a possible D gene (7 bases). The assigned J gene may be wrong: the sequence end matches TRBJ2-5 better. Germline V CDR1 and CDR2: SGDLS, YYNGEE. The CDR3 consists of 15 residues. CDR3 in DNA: TGTGCCAGCAGCGTATACGCGGGGGCTCAAGAGACCCAGTACTTC. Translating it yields CASSVYAGAQETQYF.

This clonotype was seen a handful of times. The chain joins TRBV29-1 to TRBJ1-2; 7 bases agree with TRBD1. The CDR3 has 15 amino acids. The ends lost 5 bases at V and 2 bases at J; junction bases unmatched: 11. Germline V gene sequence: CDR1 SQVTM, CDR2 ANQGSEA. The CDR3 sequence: CSVPGTTGQNYGYTF. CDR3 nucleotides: TGCAGCGTTCCGGGGACAACGGGACAGAACTATGGCTACACCTTC.

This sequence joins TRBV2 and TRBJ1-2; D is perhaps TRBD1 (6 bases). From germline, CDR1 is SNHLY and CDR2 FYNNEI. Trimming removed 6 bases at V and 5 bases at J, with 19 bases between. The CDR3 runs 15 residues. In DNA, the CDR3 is TGTGCCAGCAGCGCTATCACCGGAGGGGGGTATGGCTACACCTTC. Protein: CASSAITGGGYGYTF.

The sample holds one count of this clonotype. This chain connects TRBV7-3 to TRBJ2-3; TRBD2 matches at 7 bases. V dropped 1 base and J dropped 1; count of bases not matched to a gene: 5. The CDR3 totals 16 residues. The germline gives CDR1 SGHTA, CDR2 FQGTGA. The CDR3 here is CASSLMASGGTDTQYF. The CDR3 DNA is TGTGCCAGCAGCTTAATGGCCAGCGGGGGCACAGATACGCAGTATTTT.

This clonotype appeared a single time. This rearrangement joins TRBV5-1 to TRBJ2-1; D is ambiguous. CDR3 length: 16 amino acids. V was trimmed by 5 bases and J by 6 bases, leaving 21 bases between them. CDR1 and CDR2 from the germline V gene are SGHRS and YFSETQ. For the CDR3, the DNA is TGCGCCAGCAGTCAGAGTTCCCTGGCAATCGGCAATGAGCAGTTCTTC. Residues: CASSQSSLAIGNEQFF.

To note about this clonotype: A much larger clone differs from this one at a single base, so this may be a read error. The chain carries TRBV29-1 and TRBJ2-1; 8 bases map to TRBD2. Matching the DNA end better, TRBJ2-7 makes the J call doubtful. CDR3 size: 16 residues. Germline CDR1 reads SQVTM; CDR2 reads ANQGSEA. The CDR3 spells CSVRGGSRGSYNEQYF. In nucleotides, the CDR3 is TGCAGCGTCCGGGGGGGTAGTCGTGGCTCCTACAATGAGCAGTACTTC.

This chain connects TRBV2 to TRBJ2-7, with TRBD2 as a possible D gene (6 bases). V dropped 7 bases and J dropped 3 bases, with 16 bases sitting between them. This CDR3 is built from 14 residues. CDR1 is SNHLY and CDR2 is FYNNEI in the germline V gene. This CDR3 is CASTTGTPNYEQYF. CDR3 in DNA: TGTGCCAGCACCACCGGGACTCCTAACTACGAGCAGTACTTC.

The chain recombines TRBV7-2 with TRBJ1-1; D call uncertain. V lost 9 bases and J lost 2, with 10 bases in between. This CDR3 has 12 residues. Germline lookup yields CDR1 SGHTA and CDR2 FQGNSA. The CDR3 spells CARATANTEAFF. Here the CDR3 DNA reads TGTGCCAGAGCTACAGCAAACACTGAAGCTTTCTTT.

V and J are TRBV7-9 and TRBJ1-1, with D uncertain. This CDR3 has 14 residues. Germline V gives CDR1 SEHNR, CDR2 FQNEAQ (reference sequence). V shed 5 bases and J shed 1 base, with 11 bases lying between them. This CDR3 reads CASSRSGWNTEAFF. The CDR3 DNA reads TGTGCCAGCAGCCGTTCCGGATGGAACACTGAAGCTTTCTTT.

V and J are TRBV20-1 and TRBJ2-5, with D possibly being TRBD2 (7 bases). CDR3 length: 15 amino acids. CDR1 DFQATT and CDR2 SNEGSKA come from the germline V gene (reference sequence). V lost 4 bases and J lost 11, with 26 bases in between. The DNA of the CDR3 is TGCAGTGCTAATAGGGGCAAGGGGGGGACCAATGAGCAGTACTTC. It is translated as CSANRGKGGTNEQYF.

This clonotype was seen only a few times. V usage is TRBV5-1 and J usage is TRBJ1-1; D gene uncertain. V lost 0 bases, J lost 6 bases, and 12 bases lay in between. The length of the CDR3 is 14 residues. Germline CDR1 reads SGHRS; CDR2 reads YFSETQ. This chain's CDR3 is CASSLVDGPAEAFF. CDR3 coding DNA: TGCGCCAGCAGCTTGGTAGACGGTCCCGCTGAAGCTTTCTTT. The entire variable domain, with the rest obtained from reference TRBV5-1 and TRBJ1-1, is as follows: KAGVTQTPRYLIKTRGQQVTLSCSPISGHRSVSWYQQTPGQGLQFLFEYFSETQRNKGNFPGRFSGRQFSNSRSEMNVSTLELGDSALYLCASSLVDGPAEAFFGQGTRLTVV.

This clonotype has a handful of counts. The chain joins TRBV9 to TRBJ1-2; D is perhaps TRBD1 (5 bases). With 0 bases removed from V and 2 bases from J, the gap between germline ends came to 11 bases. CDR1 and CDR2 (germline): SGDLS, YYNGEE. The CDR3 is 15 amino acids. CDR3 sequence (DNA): TGTGCCAGCAGCGTAGCTCCAGGGACCAACTATGGCTACACCTTC. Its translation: CASSVAPGTNYGYTF.

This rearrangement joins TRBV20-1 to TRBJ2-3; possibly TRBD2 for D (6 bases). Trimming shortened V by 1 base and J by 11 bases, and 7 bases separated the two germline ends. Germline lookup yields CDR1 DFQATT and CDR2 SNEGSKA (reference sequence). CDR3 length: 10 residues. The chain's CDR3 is CSARAGVQYF. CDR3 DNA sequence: TGCAGTGCTAGAGCGGGGGTGCAGTATTTT.

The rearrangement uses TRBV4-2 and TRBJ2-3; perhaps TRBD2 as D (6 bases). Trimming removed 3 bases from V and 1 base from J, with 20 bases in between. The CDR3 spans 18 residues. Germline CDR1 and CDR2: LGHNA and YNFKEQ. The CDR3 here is CASSQGGLRGTGTDTQYF. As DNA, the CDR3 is TGTGCCAGCAGCCAGGGAGGACTTAGAGGGACCGGCACAGATACGCAGTATTTT.

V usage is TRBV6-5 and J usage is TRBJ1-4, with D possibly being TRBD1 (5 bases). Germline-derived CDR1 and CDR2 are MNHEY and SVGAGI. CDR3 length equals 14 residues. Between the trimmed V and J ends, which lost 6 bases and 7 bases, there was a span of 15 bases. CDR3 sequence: CASSTGPSREKLFF. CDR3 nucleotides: TGTGCCAGCAGCACGGGACCTTCTCGTGAAAAACTGTTTTTT.

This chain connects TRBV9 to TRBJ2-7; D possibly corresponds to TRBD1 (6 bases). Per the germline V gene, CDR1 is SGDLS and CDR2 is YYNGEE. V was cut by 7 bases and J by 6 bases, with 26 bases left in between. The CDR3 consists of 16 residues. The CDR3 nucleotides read TGTGCCAGCCGAGAGGACAGTCCGAAAGAAGCAGGCGAGCAGTACTTC. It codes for CASREDSPKEAGEQYF. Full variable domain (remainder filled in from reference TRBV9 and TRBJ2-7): DSGVTQTPKHLITATGQRVTLRCSPRSGDLSVYWYQQSLDQGLQFLIQYYNGEERAKGNILERFSAQQFPDLHSELNLSSLELGDSALYFCASREDSPKEAGEQYFGPGTRLTVT.

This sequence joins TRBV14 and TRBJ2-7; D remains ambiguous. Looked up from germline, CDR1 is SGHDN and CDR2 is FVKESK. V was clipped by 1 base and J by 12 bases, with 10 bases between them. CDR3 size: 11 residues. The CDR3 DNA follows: TGTGCCAGCAGCCAAGGCCGGGCATTGTACTTC. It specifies CASSQGRALYF.

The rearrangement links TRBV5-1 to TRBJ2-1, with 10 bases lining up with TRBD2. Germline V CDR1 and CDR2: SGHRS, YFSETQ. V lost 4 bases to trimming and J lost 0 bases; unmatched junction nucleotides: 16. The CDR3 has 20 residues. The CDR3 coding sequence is TGCGCCAGCAGCCCACTCCGGGCCCTAGCGGGAGATAGCTCCTACAATGAGCAGTTCTTC. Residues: CASSPLRALAGDSSYNEQFF.

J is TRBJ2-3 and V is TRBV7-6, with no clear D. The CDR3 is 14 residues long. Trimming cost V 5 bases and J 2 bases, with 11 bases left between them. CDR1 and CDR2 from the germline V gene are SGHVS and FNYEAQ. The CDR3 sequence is CASSVGVNTDTQYF. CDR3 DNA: TGTGCCAGCAGCGTGGGTGTAAACACAGATACGCAGTATTTT.

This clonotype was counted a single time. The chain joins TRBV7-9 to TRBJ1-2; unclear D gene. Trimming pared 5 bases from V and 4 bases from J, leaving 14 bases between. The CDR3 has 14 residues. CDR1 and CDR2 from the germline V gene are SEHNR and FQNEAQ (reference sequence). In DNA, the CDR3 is TGTGCCAGCAGCCCAAGTAACGATCCCTATGGCTACACCTTC. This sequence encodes CASSPSNDPYGYTF.

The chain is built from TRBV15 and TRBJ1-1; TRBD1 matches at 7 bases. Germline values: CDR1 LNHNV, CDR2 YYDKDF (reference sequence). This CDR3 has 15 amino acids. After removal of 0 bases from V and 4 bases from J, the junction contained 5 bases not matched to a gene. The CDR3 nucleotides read TGTGCCACCAGCAGAGATTCTCCAGGGGGCACTGAAGCTTTCTTT. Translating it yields CATSRDSPGGTEAFF.